The rows below give T cell receptor beta chains drawn from one sample of a study of T cells and copy number aberrations in small-cell lung cancer. Sequencing was performed with immunoSEQ multiplex PCR; in TCRdb, only in-frame clones are kept and a portion is missing. The table shows about 2,000 clones, with about four fifths occurring only once. The sample consisted of normal tissue next to the tumor. Receptors were obtained from a man aged 50 to 60 with small cell lung cancer. Each CDR3 is given with its conserved first and last residue. The order of the fields is V gene, J gene, D gene, CDR3 DNA, CDR3 protein. D genes are given only for firm matches.

v_gene: TRBV5-6
j_gene: TRBJ2-5
d_gene: TRBD2
CDR3nt: TGTGCCAGCAGCTGGTCGGCAGGGAGGGCAAGGGGAGAGACCCAGTACTTC
CDR3aa: CASSWSAGRARGETQYF

v_gene: TRBV5-4
j_gene: TRBJ2-1
d_gene: .
CDR3nt: TGTGCCAGCAGCTTGGGGTCGGTACTACTTTACAATGAGCAGTTCTTC
CDR3aa: CASSLGSVLLYNEQFF

v_gene: TRBV9
j_gene: TRBJ2-1
d_gene: .
CDR3nt: TGTGCCAGCAGCGTAGGCTCCTACAATGAGCAGTTCTTC
CDR3aa: CASSVGSYNEQFF

v_gene: TRBV5-1
j_gene: TRBJ2-7
d_gene: .
CDR3nt: TGCGCCAGCAGCTCTCAGGAATCCTACGAGCAGTACTTC
CDR3aa: CASSSQESYEQYF

v_gene: TRBV5-4
j_gene: TRBJ2-5
d_gene: TRBD1
CDR3nt: TGTGCCAGCAGCCGGGGACAGGGTAAAGAGACCCAGTACTTC
CDR3aa: CASSRGQGKETQYF

v_gene: TRBV29-1
j_gene: TRBJ2-1
d_gene: .
CDR3nt: TGCAGCGTTGTTGAATATGTCAGCTCCTACAATGAGCAGTTCTTC
CDR3aa: CSVVEYVSSYNEQFF

v_gene: TRBV30
j_gene: TRBJ2-7
d_gene: .
CDR3nt: TGTGCCTGGAGACGGCAGGGAGAATACGAGCAGTACTTC
CDR3aa: CAWRRQGEYEQYF

v_gene: TRBV4-1
j_gene: TRBJ1-5
d_gene: TRBD1
CDR3nt: TGCGCCAGCAGCTATTTACAGGGGGACAATCAGCCCCAGCATTTT
CDR3aa: CASSYLQGDNQPQHF

v_gene: TRBV4-1
j_gene: TRBJ1-1
d_gene: .
CDR3nt: TGCGCCAGCAGCCAAGACACGGGGAACACTGAAGCTTTCTTT
CDR3aa: CASSQDTGNTEAFF

v_gene: TRBV28
j_gene: TRBJ1-1
d_gene: TRBD1
CDR3nt: TGTGCCAGCAGTTTTGGGGACAGGAACACTGAAGCTTTCTTT
CDR3aa: CASSFGDRNTEAFF